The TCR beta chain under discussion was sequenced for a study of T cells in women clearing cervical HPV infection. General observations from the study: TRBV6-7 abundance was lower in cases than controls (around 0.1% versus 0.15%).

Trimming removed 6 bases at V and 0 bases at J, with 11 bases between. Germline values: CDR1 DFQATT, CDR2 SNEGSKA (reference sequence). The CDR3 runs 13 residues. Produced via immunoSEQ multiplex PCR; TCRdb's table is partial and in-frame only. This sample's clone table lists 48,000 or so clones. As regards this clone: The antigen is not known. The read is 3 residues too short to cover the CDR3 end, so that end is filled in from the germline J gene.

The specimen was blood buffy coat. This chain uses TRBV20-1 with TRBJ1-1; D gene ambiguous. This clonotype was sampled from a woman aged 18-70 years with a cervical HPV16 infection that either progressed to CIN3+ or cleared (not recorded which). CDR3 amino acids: CSAPLVVNTEAFF. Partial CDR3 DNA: TGCAGTGCCCCATTAGTAGTGAACACTGAA.